This T cell receptor (beta chain) appears in the sequencing data of a study of OX40 agonist ivuxolimab in advanced cancers. Whole-study context: The patients' treatment was ivuxolimab, an agonistic anti-OX40 (CD134) antibody.

V was trimmed by 2 bases and J by 0 bases, leaving 10 bases between them. Germline V lookup: CDR1 MNHNS, CDR2 SASEGT. The CDR3 has 16 amino acids. A note on this clone: Its target is not known.

The study sampled blood at baseline, cycle 4 day 1, and cycle 7 day 1. Study outcomes and limitations: Partial responders at 0.1-3.0 mg/kg had among the lowest clonal expansion.

The data were produced by immunoSEQ multiplex PCR, yet TCRdb's version contains in-frame clones alone and is incomplete. Of approximately 90,000 clones listed, more than 70% are singletons. This chain connects TRBV6-1 to TRBJ1-4; the D is unclear. This sequence was found in an adult with an advanced solid tumor such as melanoma, head and neck, liver or kidney cancer. Sequenced material: CD4+ or CD8+ T cells sorted from blood, taken in a trial of the OX40 agonist ivuxolimab. CDR3 in amino acids: CASSEMRAATNEKLFF. In DNA, the CDR3 is TGTGCCAGCAGTGAAATGAGGGCCGCAACTAATGAAAAACTGTTTTTT.